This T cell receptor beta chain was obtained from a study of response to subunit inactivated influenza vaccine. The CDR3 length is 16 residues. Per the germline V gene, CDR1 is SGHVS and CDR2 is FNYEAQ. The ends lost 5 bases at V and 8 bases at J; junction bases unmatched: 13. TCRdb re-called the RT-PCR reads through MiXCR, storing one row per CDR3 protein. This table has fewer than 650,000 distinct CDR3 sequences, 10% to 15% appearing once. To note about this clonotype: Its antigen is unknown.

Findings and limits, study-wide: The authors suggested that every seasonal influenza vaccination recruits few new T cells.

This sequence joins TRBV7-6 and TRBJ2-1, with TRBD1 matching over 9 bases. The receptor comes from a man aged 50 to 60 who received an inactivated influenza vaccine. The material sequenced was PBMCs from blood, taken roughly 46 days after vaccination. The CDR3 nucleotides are TGTGCCAGCAGCCCGAGGCACAGGGGGCGTTCTGATGAGCAGTTCTTC. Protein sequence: CASSPRHRGRSDEQFF.